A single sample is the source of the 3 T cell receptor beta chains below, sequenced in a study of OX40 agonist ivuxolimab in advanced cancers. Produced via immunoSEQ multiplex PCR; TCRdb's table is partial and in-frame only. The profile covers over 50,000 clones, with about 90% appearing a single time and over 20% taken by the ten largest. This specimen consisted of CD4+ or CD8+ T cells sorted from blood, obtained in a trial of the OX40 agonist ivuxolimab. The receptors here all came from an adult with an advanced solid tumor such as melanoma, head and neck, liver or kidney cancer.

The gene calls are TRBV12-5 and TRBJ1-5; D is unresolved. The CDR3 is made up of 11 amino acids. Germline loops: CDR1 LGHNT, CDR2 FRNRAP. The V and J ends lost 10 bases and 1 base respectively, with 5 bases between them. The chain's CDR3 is CAKGSNQPQHF. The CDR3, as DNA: TGTGCTAAAGGGAGCAATCAGCCCCAGCATTTT.

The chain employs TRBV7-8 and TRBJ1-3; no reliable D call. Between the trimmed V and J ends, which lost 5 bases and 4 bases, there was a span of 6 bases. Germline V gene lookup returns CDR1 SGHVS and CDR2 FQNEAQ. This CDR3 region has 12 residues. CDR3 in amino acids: CASSPHGNTIYF. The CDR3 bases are TGTGCCAGCAGCCCTCACGGAAACACCATATATTTT.

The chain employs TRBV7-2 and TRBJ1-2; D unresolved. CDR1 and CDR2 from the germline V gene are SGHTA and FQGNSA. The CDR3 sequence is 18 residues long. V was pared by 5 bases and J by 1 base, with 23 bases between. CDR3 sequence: CASSRIRRARLHNYGYTF. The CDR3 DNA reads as TGTGCCAGCAGCCGAATACGCCGGGCCCGTTTACATAACTATGGCTACACCTTC.